These 17 T cell receptor beta chains came from one sample sequenced in a study of spatial heterogeneity in lung cancer. Study-wide results and caveats: Counts of expanded intratumoral alpha and beta TCRs tracked tumor mutation counts.

Using its own MiXCR run on the 5' RACE reads, TCRdb lists one record per CDR3 protein. The repertoire holds about 3,300 distinct CDR3 sequences, with roughly 3.5% as singletons. Antigens for these TCRs are unknown. Time point in this sample: sample taken at primary tumor resection. Sample: lung tumor tissue, taken at surgery. These receptors came from a male donor with early-stage non-small cell lung cancer.

Judged by abundance, this clonotype is medium-sized. The genes are TRBV16 and TRBJ1-5, with D perhaps TRBD1 (5 bases). This CDR3 comprises 17 residues. Trimming stripped 3 bases from V and 6 bases from J, with 21 bases between. Per germline, CDR1 KGHSY and CDR2 FQNENV. The CDR3 region has the DNA TGTGCCAGCAGCCAGCGTAGAGGGACGGAGATGTCTCAGCCCCAGCATTTT. Protein product: CASSQRRGTEMSQPQHF.

This clonotype is termed medium-sized. The chain couples TRBV6-5 to TRBJ2-1; D is possibly TRBD2 (7 bases). The CDR3 is 16 amino acids. Germline values: CDR1 MNHEY, CDR2 SVGAGI. V was pared by 2 bases and J by 6 bases, with 17 bases between. CDR3 amino acids: CASSYGGGALRNEQFF. CDR3 nucleotide sequence: TGTGCCAGCAGTTACGGTGGGGGGGCTCTCCGCAATGAGCAGTTCTTC.

By its share, this clonotype is medium-sized (0.01 to 0.1%). This chain uses TRBV18 with TRBJ2-7; 11 positions match TRBD2. J lost 3 bases, V lost 6 bases, and 7 bases had no gene match. Germline CDR1 is KGHSH and CDR2 is LQKENI. The CDR3 is 15 residues long. The CDR3, as DNA: TGTGCCAGCTCGCAAACCGGGACTAGCGGCTACGAGCAGTACGTC. As protein: CASSQTGTSGYEQYV.

This clonotype is labeled medium-sized. DNA of the CDR3: TGCGCCAGCAGCTGGACAGGGGGAGAGCCCCAGCATTTT. This translates into CASSWTGGEPQHF. The genes are TRBV5-1 and TRBJ1-5; TRBD1 agrees at 10 bases. V trimming: 3 bases; J trimming: 8 bases; junction bases outside the gene matches: 2. The CDR3 totals 13 residues. The germline gives CDR1 SGHRS, CDR2 YFSETQ.

By proportion, this clonotype is medium-sized. The junction does not match germline at one end; this may be a read error. The chain carries TRBV13 and TRBJ1-2; maybe TRBD1 (6 bases). Germline V lookup: CDR1 PRHDT, CDR2 FYEKMQ (reference sequence). The CDR3 length is 14 residues. In nucleotides, the CDR3 is TGTGCCAGCAGCCTAGGACGGTCAGGGGATGGCTACACCTTC. As protein: CASSLGRSGDGYTF.

This clonotype was seen ten or more times. DNA for the CDR3: TGTGCCAGCAGCCAAATCACTAGCCGGAACAATGAGCAGTTCTTC. Protein product: CASSQITSRNNEQFF. The V call is TRBV7-9, the J call TRBJ2-1; perhaps TRBD2 as D (6 bases). Trimming stripped 5 bases from V and 5 bases from J, with 16 bases between. Germline V gene sequence: CDR1 SEHNR, CDR2 FQNEAQ (reference sequence). The CDR3 consists of 15 residues.

In its sample, this clonotype ranks as medium-sized (0.01 to 0.1%). The chain couples TRBV6-6 to TRBJ1-1; TRBD1 aligns across 8 bases. The length of the CDR3 is 12 residues. Germline lookup yields CDR1 MNHNY and CDR2 SVGAGI (reference sequence). V was clipped by 5 bases and J by 11 bases; unmatched bases: 7. The CDR3 nucleotides are TGTGCCAGCAGTGTTACACAGGGGGTGGCTTTCTTT. It specifies CASSVTQGVAFF.

The table lists this clonotype with many counts. The V gene is TRBV7-9, the J gene TRBJ1-2, with D perhaps matching TRBD1 (6 bases). V was clipped by 1 base and J by 5 bases, with 14 bases between them. Germline V gene data show CDR1 as SEHNR and CDR2 as FQNEAQ (reference sequence). This CDR3 spans 15 amino acids. In DNA, the CDR3 is TGTGCCAGCAGCTTAGTCGGCAGGGGTCCTTATGGCTACACCTTC. Translation: CASSLVGRGPYGYTF.

By its share, this clonotype is medium-sized. This chain connects TRBV29-1 to TRBJ2-3, with D possibly matching TRBD1 (5 bases). This CDR3 spans 18 amino acids. Germline loops: CDR1 SQVTM, CDR2 ANQGSEA. V shed 0 bases and J shed 2 bases, with 21 bases lying between them. CDR3 DNA sequence: TGCAGCGTTGAAGATCAGGGCAGGGTCGGAATAGACACAGATACGCAGTATTTT. It encodes CSVEDQGRVGIDTDTQYF.

By its share, this clonotype is medium-sized. The chain joins TRBV27 to TRBJ2-1; D ambiguous. The CDR3 has 14 amino acids. Trimming took 0 bases from V and 2 from J, leaving 5 bases between them. Germline V lookup: CDR1 MNHEY, CDR2 SMNVEV (reference sequence). The CDR3: CASSLSGPYNEQFF. CDR3 DNA: TGTGCCAGCAGTTTATCAGGGCCCTACAATGAGCAGTTCTTC.

This clonotype is deemed medium-sized. The chain recombines TRBV4-3 with TRBJ1-4; tentatively, D is TRBD1 (5 bases). This CDR3 comprises 16 residues. V was clipped by 0 bases and J by 8 bases, with 16 bases between them. Germline assignment: CDR1 LGHNA and CDR2 YSLEER. The CDR3 nucleotides are TGCGCCAGCAGCCAAGATTTCCGGGGCCGGCGGGAAAAACTGTTTTTT. As protein: CASSQDFRGRREKLFF.

This clonotype is deemed medium-sized. The chain uses TRBV5-1 and TRBJ2-5, with 8 bases identical to TRBD2. V gave up 4 bases and J gave up 3 bases; unmatched junction bases: 11. Germline values: CDR1 SGHRS, CDR2 YFSETQ. This CDR3 is built from 16 residues. The CDR3, as DNA: TGCGCCAGCAGCCCCGGGAGCGGGGGAGGGAAAGAGACCCAGTACTTC. This encodes CASSPGSGGGKETQYF.

By share, this clonotype counts as medium-sized (0.01 to 0.1%). The chain joins TRBV11-3 to TRBJ1-1, with unresolved D. This CDR3 is 13 amino acids long. Trimming left V 2 bases short and J 1 base short, with 5 bases between. Germline lookup yields CDR1 SGHNT and CDR2 YENEEA. This chain's CDR3 is CASSLHPNTEAFF. CDR3 coding DNA: TGTGCCAGCAGCTTACATCCGAACACTGAAGCTTTCTTT.

This clonotype was counted ten times or more. The chain combines TRBV29-1 with TRBJ1-2, with 11 bases matching TRBD1. The J segment lost 8 bases and the V segment lost 7 bases, leaving 6 bases of the junction unmatched. Germline loops: CDR1 SQVTM, CDR2 ANQGSEA. The CDR3 has 12 residues. Here the CDR3 reads CSDRTGGGGYTF. CDR3 sequence (DNA): TGCAGCGACCGGACAGGGGGCGGCGGCTACACCTTC. Based on the CDR3 plus reference TRBV29-1 and TRBJ1-2, the full variable domain is SAVISQKPSRDICQRGTSLTIQCQVDSQVTMMFWYRQQPGQSLTLIATANQGSEATYESGFVIDKFPISRPNLTFSTLTVSNMSPEDSSIYLCSDRTGGGGYTFGSGTRLTVV.

This clonotype is labeled medium-sized. This sequence joins TRBV28 and TRBJ2-7; D is unclear. Germline V gene lookup returns CDR1 MDHEN and CDR2 SYDVKM. The CDR3 runs 16 residues. Trimming cost V 0 bases and J 0 bases, with 12 bases left between them. DNA for the CDR3: TGTGCCAGCAGTTTATGCATGGTAGCCGGCTCCTACGAGCAGTACGTC. This translates into CASSLCMVAGSYEQYV.

This clonotype is medium-sized in the sample. CDR3 protein: CASSQDGTYEQYF. CDR3 coding DNA: TGTGCCAGCAGTCAGGACGGTACCTACGAGCAGTACTTC. The V gene is TRBV2, the J gene TRBJ2-7; D remains ambiguous. There are 13 residues in the CDR3. Germline V lookup: CDR1 SNHLY, CDR2 FYNNEI. The V end was cut by 5 bases, the J end by 2 bases, with 10 bases between.

This clonotype was detected ten times or more. The chain carries TRBV20-1 and TRBJ2-6; D gene unclear. Trimming left V 3 bases short and J 1 base short, with 7 bases between. The CDR3 totals 14 residues. In germline, CDR1 is DFQATT, CDR2 SNEGSKA (reference sequence). CDR3 DNA sequence: TGCAGTGCTAGTAGGGTGTCTGGGGCCAACGTCCTGACTTTC. It is translated as CSASRVSGANVLTF.